This T cell receptor (beta chain) was observed in a study of blood T cell repertoires in COVID-19. Study summary: The United States, Italy and Spain were the sources of the acute and convalescent COVID-19 samples. PBMCs, B-cell-depleted T cells, or T cells provided the cDNA or gDNA that made up the material.

Authors' processing steps: Amplifying reference gene primers gave estimates of nucleated cell counts. The protocol was immunoSEQ multiplex PCR, while the TCRdb copy is restricted to in-frame clones and leaves out a portion. Clone size and V and J calls were adopted from that table, with D and trimming inferred from the DNA. In the table there are 150,000 or so clones, 82% of which are singletons. Germline assignment: CDR1 LNHDA and CDR2 SQIVND (reference sequence). The CDR3 is made up of 18 amino acids. Trimming took 0 bases from V and 3 from J, leaving 19 bases between them. Sequenced sample: peripheral blood. This clonotype was obtained from a woman in her 70s with acute or convalescent COVID-19. The rearrangement uses TRBV19 and TRBJ2-3; D is possibly TRBD2 (5 bases). This chain's CDR3 is CASSIDNSDFSRTDTQYF. CDR3 in DNA: TGTGCCAGTAGTATAGACAATTCGGACTTCTCTCGGACAGATACGCAGTATTTT.